The TCR beta chain described here comes from a study of T cell responses to AZD1222 COVID-19 vaccine. Study-level findings and limits: White British donors predominated, females outnumbered males, and clonal diversity was possibly underestimated. Repertoire samples came only from after the peak T cell response.

Sequenced by immunoSEQ multiplex PCR; TCRdb stores in-frame clones only, minus some. The table shows 150,000 or so clones, with about 89% occurring only once. Details on this clone: The antigen remains unidentified.

This CDR3 region has 13 residues. V lost 4 bases to trimming and J lost 6 bases, with 11 bases between them. Germline-derived CDR1 and CDR2 are SGHRS and YFSETQ. V usage is TRBV5-1 and J usage is TRBJ2-1; TRBD1 might be the D (6 bases). This material consisted of peripheral blood, taken 28 days after the second AZD1222 dose. This TCR was sampled from an adult who received the AZD1222 COVID-19 vaccine. CDR3 residues: CASSRTQGNEQFF. In nucleotides, the CDR3 is TGCGCCAGCAGCCGAACACAGGGCAATGAGCAGTTCTTC.